This paragraph covers one TCR beta chain sequence. This clonotype has only a few counts. This receptor's antigen is unknown. No quality values exist for individual bases; no much larger clone is one base distant. The data originate from a study of regulatory T cells in long-lasting Graves disease (dated by TCRdb to the early 2020s). Study-wide context: Persistent Graves' disease was defined as antithyroid drug treatment for over 5 years with persistently positive TSH receptor autoantibodies. Peripheral blood TCR sequencing and RNA sequencing compared persistent Graves' disease patients with newly diagnosed Graves' disease patients. The study was registered as a clinical trial and conducted in China. A total of some 35 samples underwent TCR sequencing: about 13 from persistent and around 20 from newly diagnosed Graves' disease patients. On average, persistent Graves' disease patients in the clinical cohort had been on antithyroid drugs for approximately ten years.

Reading the label with the study, this specimen's time point is: persistent/refractory GD, antithyroid drugs over 5 years with positive TRAb. For both TCR sequencing and RNA sequencing, RNA was extracted from PBMCs using TRIzol. The diagnosis of Graves' disease followed American Thyroid Association guidelines. Recruitment of patients was carried out at an endocrinology department in Xi'an, China. Each patient gave around 9.2 milliliters of peripheral blood, collected in an EDTA anticoagulant tube. Ficoll Paque Plus density gradient separation was used to isolate PBMCs, and no further T cell sorting was performed. An Agilent 2100 Bioanalyzer and agarose gel were used to check RNA quality, while a NanoDrop 2000 measured RNA concentration. Study-wide findings and limitations: The small sample size was acknowledged by the authors as a limitation that may reduce accuracy. More public clonotypes were shared among persistent patients (roughly 2,700) than among newly diagnosed patients (roughly 1,000). Sequencing and analysis were restricted to the TCR beta chain. Because the primary lesion, thyroid tissue, could not be accessed, the study looked at peripheral blood alone. Compared with newly diagnosed patients, persistent Graves' disease patients had lower TCR Shannon entropy and fewer highly expanded clones, which suggests clonal expansion. Persistent disease showed preferential use of TRBV28, TRBJ1-2 and TRBJ2-5, whereas newly diagnosed disease favored TRBV20-1 and TRBJ2-1.

V is clipped by 6 bases and J by 5 bases, and the sequence between their germline boundaries is 10 bases long. From a lookup of the germline V gene, CDR1 and CDR2 are SGHTA and FQGNSA. The CDR3 starts with the cysteine, ends with the phenylalanine, and has 12 residues. Solely the CDR3 DNA is kept, with 36 bases framed from the first base. The method was multiplex PCR. These reads were obtained on an Illumina HiSeq 4000. TCR beta libraries were built with iRepertoire HTBI primers and Arm-PCR amplification of CDR3 regions. Gel purification was performed on PCR products prior to sequencing. As for the original processing: A total of some 65 TRBV and 14 TRBJ segments were identified across samples and were used for gene usage analysis of CDR3 amino acid clonotypes. COPE and FqMerger were used to merge the filtered high-quality paired reads into contigs. Contigs were aligned with BLAST to IMGT TRBV, TRBD and TRBJ reference genes, and CDR3 was defined per IMGT. Highly expanded clones were defined as clonotypes with a frequency above 0.1%. Shannon entropy was used to measure repertoire diversity, and the Gini coefficient was used to measure V-J evenness. Public clonotypes were defined as clonotypes shared by more than one individual. TCRdb reran the public reads through fastp at Q25 and MiXCR, keeping productive beta chains. Rows matching on CDR3 protein sequence are summarized as one entry with the most common DNA and genes. TCRdb, not the authors, supplied the V and J calls. For this sample there are around 510,000 distinct CDR3 sequences; about a fifth appear just once. The ten largest clones take up 7.8% of the sample.

The chain employs TRBV7-2 and TRBJ2-5; there is no confident call for the D gene. Sequenced material: peripheral blood mononuclear cells (PBMCs), taken when the disease was refractory, from a patient treated with antithyroid drugs. The receptor's source is a female donor with Graves disease. The CDR3 is CTSSSEPETQYF. The nucleotides read TGTACCAGCAGTTCAGAACCGGAGACCCAGTACTTC.